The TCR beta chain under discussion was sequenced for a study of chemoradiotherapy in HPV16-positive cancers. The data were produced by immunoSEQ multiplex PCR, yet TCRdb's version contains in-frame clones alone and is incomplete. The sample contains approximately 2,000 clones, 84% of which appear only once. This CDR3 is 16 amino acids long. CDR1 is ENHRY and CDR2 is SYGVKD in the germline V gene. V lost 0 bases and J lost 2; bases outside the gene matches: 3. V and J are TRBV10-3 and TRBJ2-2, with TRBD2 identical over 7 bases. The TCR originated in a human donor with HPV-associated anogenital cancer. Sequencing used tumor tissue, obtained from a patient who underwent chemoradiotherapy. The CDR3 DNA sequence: TGTGCCATCAGTGAGTCGACTAGCTCTAACACCGGGGAGCTGTTTTTT. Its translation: CAISESTSSNTGELFF.